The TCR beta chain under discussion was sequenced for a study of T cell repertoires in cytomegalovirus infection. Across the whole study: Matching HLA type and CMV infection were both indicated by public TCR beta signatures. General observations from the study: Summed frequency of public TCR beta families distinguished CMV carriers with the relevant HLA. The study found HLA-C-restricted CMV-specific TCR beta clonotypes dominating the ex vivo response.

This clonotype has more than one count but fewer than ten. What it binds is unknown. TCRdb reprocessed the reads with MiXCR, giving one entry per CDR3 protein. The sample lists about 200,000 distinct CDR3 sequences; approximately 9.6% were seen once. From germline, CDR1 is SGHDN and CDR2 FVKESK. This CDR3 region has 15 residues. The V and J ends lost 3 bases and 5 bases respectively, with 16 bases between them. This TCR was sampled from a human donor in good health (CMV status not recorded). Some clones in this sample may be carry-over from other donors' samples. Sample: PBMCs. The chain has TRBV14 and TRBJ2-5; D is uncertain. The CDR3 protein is CASSQSALVRETQYF. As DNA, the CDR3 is TGTGCCAGCAGCCAGTCGGCGCTAGTACGGGAGACCCAGTACTTC.